Listed below are T cell receptor beta chains from one sample, sequenced in a study of identical twins. MiXCR, run by TCRdb on the 5' RACE reads, gives a single entry per CDR3 protein. The sample includes around 500,000 distinct CDR3 sequences, 13% to 15% seen only once; the top ten take about 0.52%. The same specimen was also included in a second study, on yellow fever vaccine responses in identical twins.

Material: CD4+ T cells sorted from blood. These receptors all come from a woman aged 18-29 years in good health. The CDR3 runs from the conserved cysteine through the conserved F or W. D genes are given only for firm matches. A row's size may be missing; if present it is once, few, many or a size class.

TRBJ2-5	TRBV7-6	-	-	TGTGCCAGCAGCTTAAATCAGGGGGGTCAAGAGACCCAGTACTTC	CASSLNQGGQETQYF
TRBJ2-1	TRBV20-1	-	-	TGCAGTGCTTGCCCCCTGACTAGCTCCTACAATGAGCAGTTCTTC	CSACPLTSSYNEQFF
TRBJ1-4	TRBV28	-	-	TGTGCCAGCACGAGAGCGGGTGAAAAACTGTTTTTT	CASTRAGEKLFF
TRBJ2-3	TRBV4-1	few	-	TGCGCCAGCAGCCAAGGACCCACTTGGGGAGATACGCAGTATTTT	CASSQGPTWGDTQYF
TRBJ2-1	TRBV24-1	-	-	TGTGCCACCGGCCAAGCGACGCCTACGAACAATGAGCAGTTCTTC	CATGQATPTNNEQFF
TRBJ1-2	TRBV12-3/TRBV12-4	-	TRBD1	TGTGCCAGCAGGTCTTTCGACAGGGTAAGAGATGGCTACACCTTC	CASRSFDRVRDGYTF
TRBJ2-2	TRBV5-1	many	TRBD2	TGCGCCAGCAAAACCTCGTGGGCTAGCGGGCTCCCCGGGGAGCTGTTTTTT	CASKTSWASGLPGELFF
TRBJ1-2	TRBV7-2	many	-	TGTGCCAGCAGCTTAGGGAGAAGTAACTATGGCTACACCTTC	CASSLGRSNYGYTF
TRBJ2-7	TRBV7-2	many	TRBD2	TGTGCCAGCAGCGGAAGCGGGGGCTACGAGCAGTACTTC	CASSGSGGYEQYF
TRBJ2-1	TRBV24-1	many	TRBD2	TGTGCCACCAGTGATTTCCCCATCAGCGGGAGGTACAATGAGCAGTTCTTC	CATSDFPISGRYNEQFF
TRBJ2-3	TRBV15	-	-	TGTGCCACAAGCGGAGGGGCCTCCACAGATACGCAGTATTTT	CATSGGASTDTQYF
TRBJ2-4	TRBV12-3/TRBV12-4	-	-	TGTGCCAGCAGCCCAGGGGGGGTAGCCAAAAACATTCAGTACTTC	CASSPGGVAKNIQYF
TRBJ2-3	TRBV29-1	-	TRBD1	TGCAGCGTCATCACAGGGGACACAGATACGCAGTATTTT	CSVITGDTDTQYF
TRBJ2-3	TRBV29-1	few	TRBD2	TGCAGCGTGGAGGGACTAGGGAGGGCAGATACGCAGTATTTT	CSVEGLGRADTQYF
TRBJ2-3	TRBV24-1	-	-	TGTGCCACCAGTGGGAGGGGAGATATGCAGTATTTT	CATSGRGDMQYF
TRBJ2-1	TRBV7-6	-	-	TGTGCCAGCAGCTTTGTAGCGTCCCTAAACAATGAGCAGTTCTTC	CASSFVASLNNEQFF
TRBJ2-3	TRBV5-1	-	-	TGCGCCAGCAGCTTGGCCGGAGGCGCAGGGGGAGGTACGCAGTATTTT	CASSLAGGAGGGTQYF
TRBJ1-1	TRBV12-3/TRBV12-4	few	-	TGTGCCAGCAGTTTAAGGGACCCCTCGGGGACTGAAGCTTTCTTT	CASSLRDPSGTEAFF
TRBJ2-7	TRBV20-1	few	TRBD2	TGCAGTGCTCCTAATCGGGAGGACACCTACGAGCAGTACTTC	CSAPNREDTYEQYF
TRBJ2-2	TRBV10-2	few	-	TGCGCCAGCAGTGAGCAACTAGCTTACACCGGGGAGCTGTTTTTT	CASSEQLAYTGELFF
TRBJ2-2	TRBV25-1	-	TRBD1	TGTGCCAGCAGTGAGGACAGGGGTAGAATCGGGGAGCTGTTTTTT	CASSEDRGRIGELFF
TRBJ2-2	TRBV6-2/TRBV6-3	-	-	TGTGCCAGCAGTGGGGACACCTTGAACACCGGGGAGCTGTTTTTT	CASSGDTLNTGELFF
TRBJ2-3	TRBV20-1	-	-	TGCAGTGCTAGAGAGGGCGGGGGCCCAGATACGCAGTATTTT	CSAREGGGPDTQYF
TRBJ2-7	TRBV28	few	-	TGTGCCAGCAGCCCGCTCCGACAGGGGAGGAGCGGGAGCGGCTACGAGCAGTACTTC	CASSPLRQGRSGSGYEQYF
TRBJ2-5	TRBV12-3/TRBV12-4	few	-	TGTGCCAGCATTGGGGGTTGGGTTGACGGAGAGACCCAGTACTTC	CASIGGWVDGETQYF
TRBJ2-3	TRBV11-3	-	-	TGTGCCAGCAGCTCCGAAACACCAGATACGCAGTATTTT	CASSSETPDTQYF
TRBJ1-4	TRBV5-1	few	TRBD1	TGCGCCAGCAGCGTTACGACAGGGGGCGGAAAACTGTTTTTT	CASSVTTGGGKLFF
TRBJ2-7	TRBV11-2	-	-	TGTGCCAGCAGCTCCTCTCTGGGCAGGGTTTCGTACGAGCAGTACTTC	CASSSSLGRVSYEQYF
TRBJ1-2	TRBV2	few	-	TGTGCCAGCTCGGCGGCAGTAGCCGGCTACACCTTC	CASSAAVAGYTF
TRBJ1-5	TRBV7-9	-	-	TGTGCCAGCAGCTTAGCGGGGGAAAATCAGCCCCAGCATTTT	CASSLAGENQPQHF
TRBJ2-2	TRBV20-1	few	-	TGCAGTGCTAGAGACGGCTATTCCGGGGAGCTGTTTTTT	CSARDGYSGELFF
TRBJ2-5	TRBV20-1	-	TRBD1	TGCAGTGCCTCCTCGACAGGGGCATTAGGGACCCAGTACTTC	CSASSTGALGTQYF
TRBJ2-3	TRBV18	-	-	TGTGCCAGCTCACCACTCCCATTTTGGGCAGATACGCAGTATTTT	CASSPLPFWADTQYF
TRBJ2-7	TRBV28	few	-	TGTGCCAGCAGTTTCTGGATTAGGGAGCAGTACTTC	CASSFWIREQYF
TRBJ2-2	TRBV27	few	TRBD2	TGTGCCAGCAGTTCGCTACGGACTAGCGGAGCCGGGGAGCTGTTTTTT	CASSSLRTSGAGELFF
TRBJ2-7	TRBV6-2/TRBV6-3	once	TRBD2	TGTGCCAGCGGAAGATTAGCGGGAGTGAACGAGCAGTACTTC	CASGRLAGVNEQYF
TRBJ2-3	TRBV7-2	few	-	TGTGCCAGCAGCTTATCCGTGGGAGATCCAGATACGCAGTATTTT	CASSLSVGDPDTQYF
TRBJ2-7	TRBV27	many	TRBD1	TGTGCCAGCACCACGGACAGGGCCCACGAGCAGTACTTC	CASTTDRAHEQYF
TRBJ2-7	TRBV30	-	-	TGTGCCTGGAGTGTACTATTCCAAAACGAGCAGTACTTC	CAWSVLFQNEQYF
TRBJ2-7	TRBV6-5	many	TRBD1	TGTGCCAGCAGTCGGAAGCCGGGACAGTATAACGAGCAGTACTTC	CASSRKPGQYNEQYF
TRBJ1-4	TRBV5-1	-	-	TGCGCCAGCAGCCGTGGGGGCAGCAATAATGAAAAACTGTTTTTT	CASSRGGSNNEKLFF